The 14 T cell receptor beta chains listed next were all sequenced from one sample in a study of blood T cell repertoires in COVID-19. Data came from immunoSEQ multiplex PCR; TCRdb stores just in-frame clones and leaves some out. The data show around 200,000 clones, around nine tenths seen once. Sequenced: peripheral blood. The source of these receptors is a man between 18 and 35 years old with active or convalescent COVID-19.

This chain connects TRBV19 to TRBJ1-2, with a possible D match to TRBD1 (6 bases). This CDR3 region has 14 residues. V lost 4 bases, J lost 0 bases, and 9 bases lay in between. The germline CDR1 and CDR2 sequences are LNHDA and SQIVND (reference sequence). Written as DNA, the CDR3 is TGTGCCAGTAGTACCGGACAGACTAACTATGGCTACACCTTC. This sequence encodes CASSTGQTNYGYTF.

The chain recombines TRBV5-1 with TRBJ2-1; D ambiguous. Per germline, CDR1 SGHRS and CDR2 YFSETQ. Trimming removed 0 bases at V and 2 bases at J, with 9 bases between. There are 15 residues in the CDR3. CDR3 region: CASSLGGNPYNEQFF. DNA of the CDR3: TGCGCCAGCAGCTTGGGCGGAAACCCCTACAATGAGCAGTTCTTC.

Remarks on this clone: A junction end diverges from the germline sequence, so it may reflect a read error. The chain is built from TRBV12-3 or TRBV12-4 and TRBJ1-2; D may be TRBD1 (5 bases). The CDR3 covers 12 residues. CDR3 nucleotide sequence: TGTGCCAGCAGTTTAGCCGGTAGGGGCGGCCGCTTC. This sequence encodes CASSLAGRGGRF.

This clone was detected once. J is TRBJ1-2 and V is TRBV7-9; tentative D call: TRBD1 (5 bases). V lost 5 bases and J lost 5, with 15 bases in between. The CDR3 runs to 14 residues. Germline loops: CDR1 SEHNR, CDR2 FQNEAQ (reference sequence). The CDR3 DNA sequence: TGTGCCAGCAGCCCAAGGGCCGGGACTTATGGCTACACCTTC. This codes for CASSPRAGTYGYTF.

The rearrangement uses TRBV6-1 and TRBJ2-1; the match to TRBD2 covers 7 bases. The germline V gene has CDR1 MNHNS and CDR2 SASEGT. This CDR3 has 16 amino acids. Trimming took 2 bases from V and 0 from J; bases not matched to a gene: 4. The CDR3 here is CASSEPLAASYNEQFF. DNA for the CDR3: TGTGCCAGCAGTGAACCGCTAGCGGCCTCCTACAATGAGCAGTTCTTC.

V is TRBV6-2 or TRBV6-3 and J is TRBJ2-7, with D possibly TRBD2 on 5 matching bases. CDR1 is MNHEY and CDR2 is SVGEGT in the germline V gene. CDR3 size: 14 residues. Trimming stripped 5 bases from V and 3 bases from J, with 14 bases between. The CDR3 DNA is TGTGCCAGCAGTCCCTCAGCTAGCTACTACGAGCAGTACTTC. Encoded protein: CASSPSASYYEQYF.

CDR3 sequence: CASSFSGARDQPQHF. DNA for the CDR3: TGTGCCAGCAGCTTTTCAGGGGCCAGGGATCAGCCCCAGCATTTT. The V call is TRBV9, the J call TRBJ1-5; D is possibly TRBD1 (6 bases). This CDR3 comprises 15 residues. The V gene's germline CDR1 is SGDLS and CDR2 YYNGEE. With 4 bases removed from V and 5 bases from J, the gap between germline ends came to 16 bases.

The CDR3 region is CASSSGSGGNQPQHF. In nucleotides, the CDR3 is TGTGCCAGCAGTTCCGGTTCAGGGGGCAATCAGCCCCAGCATTTT. The gene calls are TRBV28 and TRBJ1-5; D is possibly TRBD1 (6 bases). V gave up 4 bases and J gave up 2 bases, with 12 bases separating them. The CDR3 runs to 15 residues. Germline V gives CDR1 MDHEN, CDR2 SYDVKM.

The rearrangement joins TRBV18 to TRBJ1-3, with 8 bases that match TRBD1. The junction had 8 bases not matched to a gene; V was cut back by 6 bases and J by 4 bases. Germline V gene lookup returns CDR1 KGHSH and CDR2 LQKENI. CDR3 length equals 15 residues. This CDR3 reads CASSGQVLVGNTIYF. As DNA, the CDR3 is TGTGCCAGCTCGGGACAGGTCTTGGTCGGAAACACCATATATTTT.

This clone has a single count. This sequence joins TRBV30 and TRBJ1-5, with 7 bases lining up with TRBD1. This CDR3 region has 13 residues. CDR1 and CDR2 (germline): GTSNPN, SVGIG (reference sequence). The V and J ends lost 6 bases and 2 bases, in that order; junction bases with no gene match: 4. For the CDR3, the DNA is TGTGCCTGTCAGGGGGATCGCAATCAGCCCCAGCATTTT. Translation gives CACQGDRNQPQHF.

The chain combines TRBV11-2 with TRBJ1-4; a weak D match, TRBD1 (6 bases). This CDR3 region has 14 residues. V lost 0 bases and J 6 bases, leaving 8 bases between the germline ends. Germline CDR1 reads SGHAT; CDR2 reads FQNNGV. CDR3: CASSLEGAYEKLFF. For the CDR3, the DNA is TGTGCCAGCAGCTTAGAGGGGGCGTATGAAAAACTGTTTTTT.

Concerning this clone: This same CDR3 is encoded by further DNA sequences in the sample. The gene calls are TRBV5-1 and TRBJ1-2, with D maybe TRBD1 (5 bases). The V and J ends lost 4 bases and 1 base respectively, with 11 bases between them. The CDR3 is 14 amino acids. Germline V CDR1 and CDR2: SGHRS, YFSETQ. The CDR3 sequence is CASSPGLINYGYTF. The DNA for the CDR3 is TGCGCCAGCAGCCCGGGACTGATTAACTATGGCTACACCTTC.

This CDR3 is CASSPVQRGGRWDTQYF. DNA for the CDR3: TGTGCCAGCAGCCCAGTCCAGCGGGGGGGCCGCTGGGATACGCAGTATTTT. The J gene is TRBJ2-3, the V gene TRBV9; TRBD2 matches 10 bases. Germline loops: CDR1 SGDLS, CDR2 YYNGEE. This CDR3 region has 17 residues. The J segment lost 6 bases and the V segment lost 4 bases, leaving 14 bases of the junction unmatched. The full variable domain, completed using reference TRBV9 and TRBJ2-3, is DSGVTQTPKHLITATGQRVTLRCSPRSGDLSVYWYQQSLDQGLQFLIQYYNGEERAKGNILERFSAQQFPDLHSELNLSSLELGDSALYFCASSPVQRGGRWDTQYFGPGTRLTVL.

The V call is TRBV18, the J call TRBJ1-6; 8 nucleotides agree with TRBD1. This CDR3 comprises 16 residues. With 5 bases clipped from V and 2 bases from J, the junction kept 5 bases outside the gene matches. The germline V gene encodes CDR1 KGHSH and CDR2 LQKENI. The CDR3 is CASSTGTGTYNSPLHF. The DNA of the CDR3 is TGTGCCAGCTCAACCGGGACAGGAACCTATAATTCACCCCTCCACTTT.